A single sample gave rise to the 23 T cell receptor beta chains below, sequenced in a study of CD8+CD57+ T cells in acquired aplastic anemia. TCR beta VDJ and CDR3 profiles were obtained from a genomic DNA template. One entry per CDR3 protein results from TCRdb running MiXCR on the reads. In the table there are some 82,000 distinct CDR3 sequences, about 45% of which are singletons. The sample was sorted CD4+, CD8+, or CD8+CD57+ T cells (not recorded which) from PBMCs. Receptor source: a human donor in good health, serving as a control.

In DNA, the CDR3 is TGCAGTGCTCTCGGGACAGGGGGTGGCTATGGCTACACCTTC. The encoded protein is CSALGTGGGYGYTF. The chain carries TRBV20-1 and TRBJ1-2, with 11 nucleotides matching TRBD1. There are 14 residues in the CDR3. Germline assignment: CDR1 DFQATT and CDR2 SNEGSKA (reference sequence). The ends lost 5 bases at V and 4 bases at J; junction bases unmatched: 6.

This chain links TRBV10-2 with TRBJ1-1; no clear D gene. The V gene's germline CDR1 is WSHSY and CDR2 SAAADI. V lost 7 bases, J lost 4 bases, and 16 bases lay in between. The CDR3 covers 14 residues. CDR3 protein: CASIKGPGSTEAFF. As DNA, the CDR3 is TGCGCCAGCATCAAAGGCCCGGGGAGCACTGAAGCTTTCTTT.

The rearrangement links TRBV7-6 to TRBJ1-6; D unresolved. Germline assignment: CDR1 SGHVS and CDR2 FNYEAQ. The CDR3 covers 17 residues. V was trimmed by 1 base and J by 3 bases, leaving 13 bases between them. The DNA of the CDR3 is TGTGCCAGCAGCTTAGAAGGGCCAGAAATCTATAATTCACCCCTCCACTTT. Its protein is CASSLEGPEIYNSPLHF.

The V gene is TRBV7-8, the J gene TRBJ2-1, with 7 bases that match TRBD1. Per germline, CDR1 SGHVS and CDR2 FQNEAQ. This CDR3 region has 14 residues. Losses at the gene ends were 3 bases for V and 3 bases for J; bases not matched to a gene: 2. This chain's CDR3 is CASSLGQYYNEQFF. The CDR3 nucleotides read TGTGCCAGCAGCTTGGGACAGTACTACAATGAGCAGTTCTTC. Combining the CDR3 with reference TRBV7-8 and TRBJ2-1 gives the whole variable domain GAGVSQSPRYKVAKRGQDVALRCDPISGHVSLFWYQQALGQGPEFLTYFQNEAQLDKSGLPSDRFFAERPEGSVSTLKIQRTQQEDSAVYLCASSLGQYYNEQFFGPGTRLTVL.

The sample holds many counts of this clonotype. CDR3 in amino acids: CASSLLAGGKTDTQYF. The CDR3, as DNA: TGTGCCAGCAGCTTACTAGCGGGAGGAAAGACAGATACGCAGTATTTT. The chain carries TRBV11-1 and TRBJ2-3, with 11 bases matching TRBD2. The CDR3 spans 16 residues. From germline, CDR1 is SGHAT and CDR2 FQDESV (reference sequence). Trimming at V came to 2 bases and at J to 3 bases, leaving 4 bases not matched to a gene.

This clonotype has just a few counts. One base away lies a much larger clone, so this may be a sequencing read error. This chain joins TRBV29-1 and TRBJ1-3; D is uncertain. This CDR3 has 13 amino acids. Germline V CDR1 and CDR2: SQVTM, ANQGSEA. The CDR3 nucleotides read TGCAGCGCTGAACGAGGGTCTGGAAACACCATATATTTT. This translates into CSAERGSGNTIYF.

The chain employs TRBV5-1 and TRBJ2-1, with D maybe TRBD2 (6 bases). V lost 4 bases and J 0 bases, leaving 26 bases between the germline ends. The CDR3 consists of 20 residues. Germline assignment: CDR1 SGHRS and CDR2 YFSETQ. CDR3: CASSGIAWVTGDHSYNEQFF. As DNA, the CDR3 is TGCGCCAGCAGCGGAATAGCTTGGGTTACGGGGGACCACTCCTACAATGAGCAGTTCTTC.

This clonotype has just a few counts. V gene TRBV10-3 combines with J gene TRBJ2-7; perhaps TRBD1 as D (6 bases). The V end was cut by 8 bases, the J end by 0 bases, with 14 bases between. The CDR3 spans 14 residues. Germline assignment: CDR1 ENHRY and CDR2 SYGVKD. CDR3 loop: CAIGPRGGSYEQYF. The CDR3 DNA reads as TGTGCCATCGGCCCCAGGGGCGGCTCCTACGAGCAGTACTTC.

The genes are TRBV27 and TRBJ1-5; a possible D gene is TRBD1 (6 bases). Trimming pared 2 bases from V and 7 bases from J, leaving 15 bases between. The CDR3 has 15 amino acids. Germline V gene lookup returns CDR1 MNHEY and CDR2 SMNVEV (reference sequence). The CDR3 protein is CASSLTRGAGQPQHF. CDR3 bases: TGTGCCAGCAGTTTAACGAGGGGGGCGGGGCAGCCCCAGCATTTT.

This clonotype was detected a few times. For the CDR3, the DNA is TGTGCTAGTGGTTACAACTACGAGCAGTACTTC. Its protein product is CASGYNYEQYF. The chain carries TRBV12-5 and TRBJ2-7, with no clear D. This CDR3 spans 11 amino acids. Germline CDR1 LGHNT, CDR2 FRNRAP. V dropped 4 bases and J dropped 3 bases, with 4 bases sitting between them.

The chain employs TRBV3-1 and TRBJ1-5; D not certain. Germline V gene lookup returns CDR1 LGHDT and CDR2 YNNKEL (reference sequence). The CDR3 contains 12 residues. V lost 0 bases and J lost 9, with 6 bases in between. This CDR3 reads CASSQERGPQHF. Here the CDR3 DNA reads TGTGCCAGCAGCCAAGAACGGGGGCCCCAGCATTTT.

The CDR3 region is CAWSRVKAPLHF. CDR3 sequence (DNA): TGTGCCTGGAGTAGAGTAAAGGCACCCCTCCACTTT. J is TRBJ1-6 and V is TRBV30, with D unclear. CDR1 and CDR2 (germline): GTSNPN, SVGIG (reference sequence). This CDR3 contains 12 residues. Trimming shortened V by 2 bases and J by 11 bases, and 10 bases separated the two germline ends.

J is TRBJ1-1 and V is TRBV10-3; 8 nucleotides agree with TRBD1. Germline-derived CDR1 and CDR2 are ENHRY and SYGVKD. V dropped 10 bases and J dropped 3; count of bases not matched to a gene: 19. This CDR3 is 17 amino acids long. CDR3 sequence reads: CATGGEGQDHEDTEAFF. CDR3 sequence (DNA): TGTGCCACCGGGGGGGAGGGACAGGACCACGAGGACACTGAAGCTTTCTTT.

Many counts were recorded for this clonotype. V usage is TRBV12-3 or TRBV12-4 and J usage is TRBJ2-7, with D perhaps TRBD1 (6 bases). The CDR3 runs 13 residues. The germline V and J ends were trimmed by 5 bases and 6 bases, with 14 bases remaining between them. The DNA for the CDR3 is TGTGCCAGCAGTCCCCAGGGGAACGGCGAGCAGTACTTC. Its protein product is CASSPQGNGEQYF.

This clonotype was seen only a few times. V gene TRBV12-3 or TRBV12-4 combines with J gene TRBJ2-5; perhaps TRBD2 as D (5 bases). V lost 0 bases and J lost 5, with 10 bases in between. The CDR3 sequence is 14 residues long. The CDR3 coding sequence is TGTGCCAGCAGTTTAGCTTCGGGGTTGGAGACCCAGTACTTC. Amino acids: CASSLASGLETQYF.

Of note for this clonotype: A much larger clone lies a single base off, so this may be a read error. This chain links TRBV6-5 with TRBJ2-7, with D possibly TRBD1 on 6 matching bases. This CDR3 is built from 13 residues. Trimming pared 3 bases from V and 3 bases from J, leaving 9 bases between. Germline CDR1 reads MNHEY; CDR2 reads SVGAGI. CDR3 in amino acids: CASSYTGSYEQYF. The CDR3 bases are TGTGCCAGCAGTTATACAGGGAGCTACGAGCAGTACTTC.

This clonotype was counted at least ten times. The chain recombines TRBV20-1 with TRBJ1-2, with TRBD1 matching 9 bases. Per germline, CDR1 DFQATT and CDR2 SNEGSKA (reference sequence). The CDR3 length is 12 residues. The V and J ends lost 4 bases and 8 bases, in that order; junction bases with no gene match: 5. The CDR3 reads CSATGQGEGYTF. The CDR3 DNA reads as TGCAGTGCTACGGGACAGGGTGAGGGCTACACCTTC.

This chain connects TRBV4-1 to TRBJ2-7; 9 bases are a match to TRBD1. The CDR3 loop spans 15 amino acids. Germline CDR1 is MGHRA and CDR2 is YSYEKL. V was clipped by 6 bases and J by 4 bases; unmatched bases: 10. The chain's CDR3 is CASSPAGTGLYEQYF. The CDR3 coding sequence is TGCGCCAGCAGTCCAGCGGGGACAGGGCTGTACGAGCAGTACTTC.

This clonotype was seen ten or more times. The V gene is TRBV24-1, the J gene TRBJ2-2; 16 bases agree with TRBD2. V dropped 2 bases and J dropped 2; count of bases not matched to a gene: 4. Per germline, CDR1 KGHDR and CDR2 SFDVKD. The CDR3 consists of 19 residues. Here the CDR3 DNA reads TGTGCCACCAGTGATTCGGGACTAGCGGGAGGGCCAAACACCGGGGAGCTGTTTTTT. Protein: CATSDSGLAGGPNTGELFF.

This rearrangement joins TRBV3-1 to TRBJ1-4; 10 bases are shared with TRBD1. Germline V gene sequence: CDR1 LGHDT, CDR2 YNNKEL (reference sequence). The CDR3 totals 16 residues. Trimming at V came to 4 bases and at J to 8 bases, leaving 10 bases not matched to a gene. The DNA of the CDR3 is TGTGCCAGCAGCCCGGCAAGTAGGACAGGGGGGGAAAAACTGTTTTTT. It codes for CASSPASRTGGEKLFF.

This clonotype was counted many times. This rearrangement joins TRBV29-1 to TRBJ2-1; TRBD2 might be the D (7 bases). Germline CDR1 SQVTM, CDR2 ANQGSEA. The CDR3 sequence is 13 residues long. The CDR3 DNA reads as TGCAGTGCCGAGGGGGGGGTTCGCAATGAGCAGTTCTTC. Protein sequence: CSAEGGVRNEQFF.

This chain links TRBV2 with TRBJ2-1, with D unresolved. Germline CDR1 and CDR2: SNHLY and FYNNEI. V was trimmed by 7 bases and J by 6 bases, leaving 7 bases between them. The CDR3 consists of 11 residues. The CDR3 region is CASTSANEQFF. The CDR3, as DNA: TGTGCCAGCACGTCCGCCAATGAGCAGTTCTTC.

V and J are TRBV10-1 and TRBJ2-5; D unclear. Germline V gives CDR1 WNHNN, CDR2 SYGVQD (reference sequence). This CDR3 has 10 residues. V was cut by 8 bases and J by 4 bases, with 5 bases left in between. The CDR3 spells CASHLETQYF. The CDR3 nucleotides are TGCGCCAGCCATTTAGAGACCCAGTACTTC.